Following are 14 T cell receptor beta chains from one sample sequenced in a study of T cells expressing NK-cell markers. TCRdb reprocessed the 5' RACE reads and stores each CDR3 protein as one record, lacking DNA. The listing records roughly 420,000 distinct CDR3 sequences. Sequenced sample: blood T cells: a sorted CD56 or NKG2C T cell subset, CD4+ or CD8+ T cells, or bulk PBMC T cells (not recorded which). The receptor set was obtained from a woman between 18 and 70 years old in good health.

This sequence joins TRBV12-3 or TRBV12-4 and TRBJ2-7; TCRdb names TRBD1, which stays unverified in the absence of DNA. The CDR3 has 16 residues. The CDR3 loop is CASSRAARGHSYEQYF.

The chain carries TRBV6-5 and TRBJ2-1; there is no DNA to check the TCRdb D call of TRBD1. The CDR3 consists of 15 residues. Germline values: CDR1 MNHEY, CDR2 SVGAGI. The CDR3 loop is CASSSDWGTYNEQFF.

This chain joins TRBV5-6 and TRBJ2-1; TCRdb's D call of TRBD1 is untestable without DNA. The CDR3 extends over 16 amino acids. The V gene's germline CDR1 is SGHDT and CDR2 YYEEEE. CDR3 loop: CASSLGGWQGYNEQFF.

This chain uses TRBV14 with TRBJ1-1; TCRdb outputs TRBD1, but without DNA this stays unchecked. The CDR3 extends over 16 amino acids. The V gene's germline CDR1 is SGHDN and CDR2 FVKESK. This CDR3 reads CASSPSGGTENTEAFF.

The chain carries TRBV11-2 and TRBJ2-7. Per the germline V gene, CDR1 is SGHAT and CDR2 is FQNNGV. This CDR3 has 15 amino acids. The chain's CDR3 is CASSLWSGGSYEQYF.

The chain links TRBV12-3 or TRBV12-4 to TRBJ1-1; the TRBD1 assignment by TCRdb is unverifiable without DNA. The CDR3 has 15 residues. CDR3 region: CASSLGSGLGTEAFF.

The CDR3 sequence: CASSQGIRIAGPDGSYEQYF. V is TRBV4-2 and J is TRBJ2-7; TCRdb's assignment of TRBD2 cannot be checked, as there is no DNA. The germline V gene encodes CDR1 LGHNA and CDR2 YNFKEQ. The CDR3 loop spans 20 amino acids.

The V and J genes are TRBV7-2 and TRBJ1-5; TCRdb calls TRBD1, which cannot be checked without DNA. Germline V gives CDR1 SGHTA, CDR2 FQGNSA. The length of the CDR3 is 15 residues. The CDR3 spells CASSLGTAGNQPQHF.

The chain is built from TRBV12-3 or TRBV12-4 and TRBJ1-2; absent DNA, TCRdb's TRBD1 call cannot be checked. This CDR3 has 14 amino acids. CDR3 protein: CASTRGRGPYGYTF.

The chain joins TRBV6-2 or TRBV6-3 to TRBJ2-7. This CDR3 has 12 amino acids. Germline V gives CDR1 MNHEY, CDR2 SVGEGT. The CDR3 protein is CASSYLDYEQYF.

The gene calls are TRBV7-2 and TRBJ2-5; TCRdb gives TRBD1 as the D gene, but with no DNA this cannot be confirmed. Germline V lookup: CDR1 SGHTA, CDR2 FQGNSA. This CDR3 is built from 17 residues. The CDR3 sequence is CASSLVNQGLVQETQYF.

The CDR3: CASSVEGGASLTNEQFF. The chain uses TRBV9 and TRBJ2-1; the TCRdb D gene call, TRBD1, has no DNA to confirm it. Germline V gene data show CDR1 as SGDLS and CDR2 as YYNGEE. The CDR3 length is 17 residues.

The V gene is TRBV4-3, the J gene TRBJ1-6; the TCRdb call, TRBD1, lacks DNA for checking. Germline CDR1 LGHNA, CDR2 YSLEER. The CDR3 runs 14 residues. This CDR3 reads CASRAGTGDSPLHF.

J is TRBJ1-2 and V is TRBV4-3. This CDR3 contains 16 residues. In germline, CDR1 is LGHNA, CDR2 YSLEER. Here the CDR3 reads CASSQGRGQETYGYTF.